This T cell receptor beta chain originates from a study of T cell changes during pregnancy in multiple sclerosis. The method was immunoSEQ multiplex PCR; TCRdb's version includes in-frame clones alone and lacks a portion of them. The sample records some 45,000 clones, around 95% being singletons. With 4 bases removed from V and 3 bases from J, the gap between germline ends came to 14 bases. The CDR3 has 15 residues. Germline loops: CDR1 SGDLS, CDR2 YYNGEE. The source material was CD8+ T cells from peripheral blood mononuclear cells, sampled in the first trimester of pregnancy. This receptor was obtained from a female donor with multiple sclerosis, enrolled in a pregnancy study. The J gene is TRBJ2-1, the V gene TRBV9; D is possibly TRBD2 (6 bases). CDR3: CASSPSSASYNEQFF. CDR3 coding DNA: TGTGCCAGCAGCCCTTCTAGCGCAAGCTACAATGAGCAGTTCTTC.